Listed below are T cell receptor beta chains from one sample, sequenced in a study of cytomegalovirus exposure and HLA in healthy donors. Using immunoSEQ multiplex PCR, the repertoire was profiled, and TCRdb retains in-frame clones only, with some absent. The table records approximately 170,000 clones, 85% of them present only once. The sample was PBMCs. Source of these receptors: a man aged 18 to 30 in good health and CMV-seropositive. The CDR3 runs from the conserved cysteine through the conserved F or W. The D gene is left open where the match is weak. Not every row has a clone size; where given, it reads once, few, many or a size class.

V	size	J	D	DNA	CDR3
TRBV28	-	TRBJ2-3	TRBD1	TGTGCCAGCAGTTTGGACAGGGGATCGGATACGCAGTATTTT	CASSLDRGSDTQYF
TRBV10-1	-	TRBJ2-3	TRBD2	TGCGCCAGCAGTGAGGCGCCTAGCGGGGTTAAAGATACGCAGTATTTT	CASSEAPSGVKDTQYF
TRBV30	-	TRBJ1-1	TRBD1	TGTGCCTGGAGGTACGGGACAGGGTACACTGAAGCTTTCTTT	CAWRYGTGYTEAFF
TRBV4-1	-	TRBJ1-1	TRBD1	TGCGCCAGCAGCCTGGGGACAGGGAACACTGAAGCTTTCTTT	CASSLGTGNTEAFF
TRBV19	few	TRBJ1-2	-	TGTGCCAGTAGTATAGCCGGGGGAATGTATGGCTACACCTTC	CASSIAGGMYGYTF
TRBV7-2	-	TRBJ2-5	-	TGTGCCAGCAGTTACGGGGGTACCCAGTACTTC	CASSYGGTQYF
TRBV11-2	-	TRBJ2-2	TRBD1	TGTGCCAGCACCACCGGGACAGTCAACACCGGGGAGCTGTTTTTT	CASTTGTVNTGELFF
TRBV5-6	-	TRBJ2-4	TRBD2	TGTGCCAGCAGTTATAGCGGGAGGGGGACCAAAAACATTCAGTACTTC	CASSYSGRGTKNIQYF
TRBV27	-	TRBJ2-1	-	TGTGCCAGCAGTTCCACCCCAGCGGGTGAGCAGTTCTTC	CASSSTPAGEQFF
TRBV4-2	-	TRBJ1-1	-	TGTGCCAGCAGCCAAGAGCGACAGGTGAACACTGAAGCTTTCTTT	CASSQERQVNTEAFF
TRBV15	-	TRBJ1-5	-	TGTGCCACCAGCCCCGGCGGGGACTTACGCAATCAGCCCCAGCATTTT	CATSPGGDLRNQPQHF
TRBV2	-	TRBJ1-2	-	TGTGCCAGCAGTGAAATTGGGGCTACTAACTATGGCTACACCTTC	CASSEIGATNYGYTF
TRBV6-5	-	TRBJ2-5	TRBD1	TGTGCCAGCAGTTACGGACAGGGAGGGACCCAGTACTTC	CASSYGQGGTQYF
TRBV6-1	-	TRBJ2-2	-	TGTGCCAGCAGACAGGGGAACACCGGGGAGCTGTTTTTT	CASRQGNTGELFF
TRBV6-4	-	TRBJ2-2	-	TGTGCCAGCGCAAGGTCACAGGAGAACACCGGGGAGCTGTTTTTT	CASARSQENTGELFF
TRBV27	-	TRBJ2-7	-	TGTGCCAGCAGTTTAAAACCAGCCTACGAGCAGTACTTC	CASSLKPAYEQYF
TRBV11-2	-	TRBJ1-2	-	TGTGCCAGCAGCTTAGGACAGCCCTATGGCTACACCTTC	CASSLGQPYGYTF
TRBV7-8	-	TRBJ1-4	-	TGTGCCAGCAGCTTCCAGGGGAGAACTAATGAAAAACTGTTTTTT	CASSFQGRTNEKLFF
TRBV19	-	TRBJ2-4	TRBD1	TGTGCCAGTAGTACGACCGGGACAGGGGGAAACATTCAGTACTTC	CASSTTGTGGNIQYF
TRBV18	-	TRBJ2-1	TRBD2	TGTGCCAGCTCACTTGTCACACTAGCGGGAGGGTACCATGAGCAGTTCTTC	CASSLVTLAGGYHEQFF
TRBV7-9	-	TRBJ2-2	-	TGTACCAGCAGCGCCAGGGATAACACCGGGGAGCTGTTTTTT	CTSSARDNTGELFF
TRBV28	-	TRBJ1-5	TRBD1	TGTGCCAGCAGTTTTATGGACAGGGTAAGCAATCAGCCCCAGCATTTT	CASSFMDRVSNQPQHF
TRBV29-1	-	TRBJ2-1	TRBD2	TGCAGCGTGGCCGGGACTAGCGGATACAATGAGCAGTTCTTC	CSVAGTSGYNEQFF